This T cell receptor beta chain came from a study of cytomegalovirus exposure and HLA in healthy donors. Study in general: The roughly 100 million unique TCR beta sequences, from about 170 million T cells, were found by an earlier analysis.

To note about this clone: The antigen remains undetermined.

The PCR used 60 Vbeta and 13 Jbeta primers. Authors' processing steps: Per a later analysis, the number of unique TCR beta chains was roughly 87 million, of which 9 million to 14 million were shared. Sequenced by immunoSEQ multiplex PCR; TCRdb stores in-frame clones only, minus some. V and J calls and clone size are given by that table; D and trimming were obtained from the DNA. The data contain about 72,000 clones, approximately 70% of them seen just once; the ten biggest clones take up about 22%. Whole-study results and caveats: Later analysis indicated greater clonal expansion among HLA-associated TCR beta chains than among equally common other chains. Among immune exposure information, only CMV serostatus was available.

Source material: PBMCs. This receptor was taken from a middle-aged man in good health and CMV-seropositive.

For the CDR3, the DNA is TGCGCCAGCAGCTTGAGTTTGGGCGCGGGGGGGCCTCACAATGAGCAGTTCTTC. Its translation is CASSLSLGAGGPHNEQFF. The V and J genes are TRBV5-1 and TRBJ2-1, with 9 bases aligning to TRBD2. J lost 5 bases, V lost 1 base, and 13 bases had no gene match. This CDR3 spans 18 amino acids. Germline V gene sequence: CDR1 SGHRS, CDR2 YFSETQ.